This TCR beta chain appears in the sequencing data of a study of blood T cell repertoires in COVID-19 (dated by TCRdb to 2018 to 2020). In the study overall: Samples from collaborators originated in the United States, Italy and Spain and spanned both the acute and convalescent phases of COVID-19. The material from the prospective study consisted of cDNA or gDNA derived from T cells, B-cell-depleted T cells, or PBMCs. The dataset comprised deeply sampled blood TCRbeta repertoires from subjects exposed to, actively infected with, or recovered from COVID-19. A freely available public database, intended as a resource for researchers studying the immune response to SARS-CoV-2, is where the repertoires were released. The samples were drawn from the first 160 participants of the ongoing ImmuneRACE study and from 1,254 subjects provided by 6 global collaborators. A de-identified subject ID, COVID-19 status, age in years and sex were almost always included in the sample metadata. HLA class I and class II types, where available, came from metadata supplied by the sample provider rather than from assay-based typing.

With respect to this clone: Its target antigen remains unknown. Per-nucleotide qualities are absent, and no much larger clonotype sits a single base away.

TCRbeta CDR3 regions were amplified from genomic DNA by means of the immunoSEQ Assay, a bias-controlled multiplex PCR. From the authors' description of their analysis: The number of nucleated cells in each sample was estimated by amplification of reference gene primers within the assay. To quantify the absolute abundance of each unique TCRbeta CDR3 rearrangement, sequence reads were collapsed and filtered. Productive Simpson clonality was computed per sample as the square root of Simpson's diversity index over productive rearrangements. Entries here come from immuneACCESS through TCRdb and include only in-frame sequences with V and J called. Some clones fail to appear in such tables; in the studies checked, an unresolved V gene covers under half of the shortfall, and the cause of the remainder is unknown. The DNA gave D and trimming, while V, J and clone size come from that table. This sample holds about 210,000 clones; roughly 90% were observed only once. Clones ranked in the top ten supply about 1.7% of the sample.

The CDR3, cysteine through phenylalanine, is 13 amino acids long. CDR3 DNA only is kept here, 39 bases in frame from base 1. Trimming costs V 5 bases and J 4 bases, and their ends lie 11 bases apart. CDR1 and CDR2 are read off the germline V gene as MNHEY and SVGAGI. Collaborating institutions collected whole blood in K2EDTA tubes following their own protocols. For TCRbeta analysis, collaborators shipped samples in one of three forms: frozen whole blood, isolated PBMCs, or DNA extracted from either of those sample types. The paper's findings and limits, for the study overall: The amount of clinical and demographic metadata varied by source and participant and was provided uncurated.

The rearrangement joined TRBV6-5 to TRBJ1-2, and possibly TRBD1, on 5 matching bases. The sequence derives from a man between 65 and 85 years old with acute or convalescent COVID-19. The sequenced material came from peripheral blood. The DNA sequence follows: TGTGCCAGCAGTCTTTCGGACATCTATGGCTACACCTTC. It is translated as CASSLSDIYGYTF.